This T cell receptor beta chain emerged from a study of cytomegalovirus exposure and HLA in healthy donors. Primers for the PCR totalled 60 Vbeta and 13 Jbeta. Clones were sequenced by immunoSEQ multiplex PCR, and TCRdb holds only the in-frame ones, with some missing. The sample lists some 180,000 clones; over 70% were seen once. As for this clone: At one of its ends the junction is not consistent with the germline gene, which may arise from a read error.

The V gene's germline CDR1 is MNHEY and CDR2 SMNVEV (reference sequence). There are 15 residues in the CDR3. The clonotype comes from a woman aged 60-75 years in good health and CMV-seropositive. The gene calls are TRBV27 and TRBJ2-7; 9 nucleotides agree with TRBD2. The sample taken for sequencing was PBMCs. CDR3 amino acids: CASSPLGTSSHEQYF. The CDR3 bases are TGTGCCAGCAGTCCCCTCGGGACTAGCTCCCACGAGCAGTACTTC.